These 18 T cell receptor beta chains were sequenced from one sample in a study of blood T cell repertoires in COVID-19. Sequenced by immunoSEQ multiplex PCR; TCRdb stores in-frame clones only, minus some. Among roughly 400,000 clones listed, approximately 89% were seen once. The sequencing sample was made of peripheral blood. The receptors were gathered from a woman aged 55-75 years with COVID-19, enrolled during active disease.

The rearrangement uses TRBV7-9 and TRBJ2-7, with D possibly being TRBD1 (6 bases). With 4 bases removed from V and 1 base from J, the gap between germline ends came to 20 bases. From germline, CDR1 is SEHNR and CDR2 FQNEAQ (reference sequence). The CDR3 contains 17 residues. The DNA for the CDR3 is TGTGCCAGCAGCTCCACCTGGGGGCTTGTCTTTTCCTACGAGCAGTACTTC. It codes for CASSSTWGLVFSYEQYF.

The rearrangement joins TRBV19 to TRBJ2-7; 8 positions match TRBD1. V lost 8 bases and J lost 3; bases outside the gene matches: 3. The CDR3 is made up of 12 amino acids. CDR1 is LNHDA, CDR2 SQIVND, per germline (reference sequence). For the CDR3, the DNA is TGTGCCAGTCAGGACAGGGACTACGAGCAGTACTTC. Amino acid sequence: CASQDRDYEQYF.

The rearrangement links TRBV2 to TRBJ1-5, with 9 bases fitting TRBD1. The CDR3 totals 16 residues. Per germline, CDR1 SNHLY and CDR2 FYNNEI. V trimming: 0 bases; J trimming: 4 bases; junction bases outside the gene matches: 4. CDR3 coding DNA: TGTGCCAGCAGTGAAGCCCCCGGGACAGGGAATCAGCCCCAGCATTTT. Its protein is CASSEAPGTGNQPQHF.

V is TRBV7-9 and J is TRBJ1-2, with D perhaps matching TRBD1 (5 bases). V gave up 5 bases and J gave up 4 bases, with 17 bases separating them. CDR1 is SEHNR and CDR2 is FQNEAQ in the germline V gene (reference sequence). The CDR3 extends over 15 amino acids. DNA of the CDR3: TGTGCCAGCAGCCGAGAAGTACACGGGGGCTATGGCTACACCTTC. It codes for CASSREVHGGYGYTF. Complete variable domain (other parts from reference TRBV7-9 and TRBJ1-2): DTGVSQNPRHKITKRGQNVTFRCDPISEHNRLYWYRQTLGQGPEFLTYFQNEAQLEKSRLLSDRFSAERPKGSFSTLEIQRTEQGDSAMYLCASSREVHGGYGYTFGSGTRLTVV.

The chain joins TRBV4-1 to TRBJ2-6; TRBD2 agrees at 9 bases. The CDR3 runs to 17 residues. J lost 2 bases, V lost 3 bases, and 5 bases had no gene match. Germline values: CDR1 MGHRA, CDR2 YSYEKL. The CDR3 is CASSHAGGLTGANVLTF. In nucleotides, the CDR3 is TGCGCCAGCAGCCACGCGGGGGGGCTGACTGGGGCCAACGTCCTGACTTTC.

A few counts support this clone. The chain combines TRBV5-4 with TRBJ1-2; D might be TRBD1 (6 bases). Germline V gene data show CDR1 as SGHNT and CDR2 as YYREEE (reference sequence). Between the trimmed V and J ends, which lost 4 bases and 8 bases, there was a span of 21 bases. The CDR3 loop spans 15 amino acids. The CDR3 bases are TGTGCCAGCAGCCCGACTAGGGGGGGAGCGGGAGGCTACACCTTC. This encodes CASSPTRGGAGGYTF. Full variable domain (missing parts from reference TRBV5-4 and TRBJ1-2): ETGVTQSPTHLIKTRGQQVTLRCSSQSGHNTVSWYQQALGQGPQFIFQYYREEENGRGNFPPRFSGLQFPNYSSELNVNALELDDSALYLCASSPTRGGAGGYTFGSGTRLTVV.

The V and J genes are TRBV5-4 and TRBJ1-2; D possibly corresponds to TRBD1 (6 bases). Deletions cut 4 bases from V and 6 bases from J, with 25 bases between. This CDR3 has 17 amino acids. The germline V gene encodes CDR1 SGHNT and CDR2 YYREEE (reference sequence). The CDR3 nucleotides read TGTGCCAGCAGCGGGATTTTGCCAGCCGACAGGCCAGATGGCTACACCTTC. Translated, it gives CASSGILPADRPDGYTF.

CDR3 bases: TGTGCCAGCAGCCGACAGGGGGACTATGGCTACACCTTC. It translates to CASSRQGDYGYTF. The rearrangement links TRBV9 to TRBJ1-2; 9 bases align to TRBD1. In germline, CDR1 is SGDLS, CDR2 YYNGEE. The CDR3 runs 13 residues. The V and J ends lost 4 bases and 3 bases, in that order; junction bases with no gene match: 1.

The chain uses TRBV7-9 and TRBJ1-2, with unresolved D. V gave up 4 bases and J gave up 6 bases, with 3 bases separating them. Germline CDR1 reads SEHNR; CDR2 reads FQNEAQ (reference sequence). The CDR3 loop spans 10 amino acids. CDR3 bases: TGTGCCAGCAGCTCAAATGGCTACACCTTC. Amino acid sequence: CASSSNGYTF.

V gene TRBV29-1 combines with J gene TRBJ1-1; the D is unclear. V lost 7 bases and J lost 0, with 15 bases in between. CDR1 SQVTM and CDR2 ANQGSEA come from the germline V gene. This CDR3 has 14 residues. CDR3 sequence: CSGRVNLMNTEAFF. The CDR3 nucleotides are TGCAGCGGCCGGGTCAACTTAATGAACACTGAAGCTTTCTTT.

The rearrangement uses TRBV3-1 (or the pseudogene TRBV3-2) and TRBJ2-2; D gene ambiguous. This CDR3 region has 15 residues. With 1 base removed from V and 1 base from J, the gap between germline ends came to 7 bases. Germline V gives CDR1 LGHDT, CDR2 YNNKEL (reference sequence). The CDR3 coding sequence is TGTGCCAGCAGCCAAGGGGCCGTGAACACCGGGGAGCTGTTTTTT. Protein sequence: CASSQGAVNTGELFF.

V and J are TRBV2 and TRBJ1-2, with 7 bases matching TRBD1. This CDR3 is 11 amino acids long. Germline values: CDR1 SNHLY, CDR2 FYNNEI. Unmatched junction bases numbered 9, after V lost 6 bases and J lost 14 bases. CDR3 residues: CASRETGSPTF. The DNA for the CDR3 is TGTGCCAGCAGAGAGACAGGGAGTCCTACCTTC. Filled out from reference TRBV2 and TRBJ1-2, the complete variable domain reads EPEVTQTPSHQVTQMGQEVILRCVPISNHLYFYWYRQILGQKVEFLVSFYNNEISEKSEIFDDQFSVERPDGSNFTLKIRSTKLEDSAMYFCASRETGSPTFGSGTRLTVV.

The rearrangement links TRBV5-5 to TRBJ2-7; perhaps TRBD2 as D (5 bases). The CDR3 is made up of 14 amino acids. Germline assignment: CDR1 SGHKS and CDR2 YYEKEE (reference sequence). Trimming cost V 3 bases and J 6 bases, with 16 bases left between them. CDR3 DNA: TGTGCCAGCAGCTCCCTTGGGAGCATGGGCGAGCAGTACTTC. It encodes CASSSLGSMGEQYF.

The V gene is TRBV5-1, the J gene TRBJ2-1; perhaps TRBD2 as D (6 bases). V shed 5 bases and J shed 6 bases, with 21 bases lying between them. This CDR3 is built from 16 residues. From germline, CDR1 is SGHRS and CDR2 YFSETQ. The CDR3 DNA reads as TGCGCCAGCAGGTTTGGCCCTGGGACTTCCCTCAATGAGCAGTTCTTC. It translates to CASRFGPGTSLNEQFF.

V is TRBV11-3 and J is TRBJ2-3; perhaps TRBD2 as D (5 bases). The V gene lost 5 bases and the J gene lost 2 bases, with 17 bases spanning the gap. From germline, CDR1 is SGHNT and CDR2 YENEEA. This CDR3 region has 16 residues. The CDR3 DNA sequence: TGTGCCAGCAGCAAAAGGATCGAGGGATTCACAGATACGCAGTATTTT. Its translation: CASSKRIEGFTDTQYF.

This chain uses TRBV5-6 with TRBJ1-5, with D hard to call. This CDR3 is built from 16 residues. Trimming cost V 0 bases and J 0 bases, with 10 bases left between them. CDR1 and CDR2 (germline): SGHDT, YYEEEE. CDR3 region: CASSLGGPNSNQPQHF. The DNA for the CDR3 is TGTGCCAGCAGCTTGGGAGGCCCCAATAGCAATCAGCCCCAGCATTTT.

The chain employs TRBV24-1 and TRBJ1-1; tentative D call: TRBD1 (5 bases). The germline gives CDR1 KGHDR, CDR2 SFDVKD. Trimming took off 9 bases at V and 4 bases at J, with 14 bases between the two ends. The CDR3 is 13 residues long. The CDR3 protein is CATDQGSGTEAFF. CDR3 nucleotides: TGTGCCACCGACCAGGGATCCGGCACTGAAGCTTTCTTT.

This chain uses TRBV5-1 with TRBJ2-3; 14 bases are a match to TRBD2. Trimming took 0 bases from V and 4 from J; bases not matched to a gene: 4. Germline V CDR1 and CDR2: SGHRS, YFSETQ. This CDR3 is built from 17 residues. The CDR3 reads CASSLGTSGGPADTQYF. CDR3 DNA sequence: TGCGCCAGCAGCTTGGGGACTAGCGGGGGGCCAGCAGATACGCAGTATTTT. The variable domain in full, completed from reference TRBV5-1 and TRBJ2-3, reads KAGVTQTPRYLIKTRGQQVTLSCSPISGHRSVSWYQQTPGQGLQFLFEYFSETQRNKGNFPGRFSGRQFSNSRSEMNVSTLELGDSALYLCASSLGTSGGPADTQYFGPGTRLTVL.